The entry below describes one TCR beta chain. The CDR3 loop spans 12 amino acids. V was cut by 3 bases and J by 8 bases, with 10 bases left in between. Profiled with immunoSEQ multiplex PCR; TCRdb holds only in-frame clones, not every one. The sample consists of about 320,000 clones, around 83% of them appearing once. The entry originates in a study of blood T cell repertoires in COVID-19. The J gene is TRBJ1-1, the V gene TRBV12-3 or TRBV12-4, with D maybe TRBD1 (6 bases). Sequencing was carried out using peripheral blood. The source of this sequence is a woman between 50 and 59 years old with acute or convalescent COVID-19. CDR3 sequence reads: CASSFTTGEAFF. The CDR3 region has the DNA TGTGCCAGCAGTTTTACTACAGGGGAAGCTTTCTTT.